Sequencing of this TCR beta chain was carried out in a study of blood T cell repertoires in COVID-19. Whole-study context: T cells, B-cell-depleted T cells, or PBMCs supplied cDNA or gDNA.

Repertoires were generated with immunoSEQ multiplex PCR, while TCRdb's copy carries only in-frame clones and drops some. The sample includes 150,000 to 200,000 clones, roughly 80% of them seen just once. Trimming took 5 bases from V and 0 from J, leaving 11 bases between them. CDR1 GTSNPN and CDR2 SVGIG come from the germline V gene (reference sequence). CDR3 length: 13 residues. The sequencing sample was made of peripheral blood. This chain connects TRBV30 to TRBJ2-7; D is undetermined. The sequence came from a woman between 40 and 50 years old with COVID-19, enrolled during active disease. This chain's CDR3 is CAWGPGFSYEQYF. The CDR3 DNA reads TGTGCCTGGGGGCCCGGGTTCTCCTACGAGCAGTACTTC.